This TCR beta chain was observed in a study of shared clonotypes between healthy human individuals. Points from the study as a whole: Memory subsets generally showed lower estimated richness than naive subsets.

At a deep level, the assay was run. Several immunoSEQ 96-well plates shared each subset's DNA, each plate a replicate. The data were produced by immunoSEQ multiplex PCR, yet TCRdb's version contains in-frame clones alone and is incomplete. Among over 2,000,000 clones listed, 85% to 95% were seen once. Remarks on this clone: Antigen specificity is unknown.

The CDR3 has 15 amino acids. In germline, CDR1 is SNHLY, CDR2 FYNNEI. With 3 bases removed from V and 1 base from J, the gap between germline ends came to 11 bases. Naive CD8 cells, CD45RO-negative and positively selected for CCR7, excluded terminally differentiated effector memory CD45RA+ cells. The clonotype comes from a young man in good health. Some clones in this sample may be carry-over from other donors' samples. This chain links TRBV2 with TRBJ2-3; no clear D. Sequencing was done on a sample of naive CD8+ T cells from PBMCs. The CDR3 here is CASSDGALRTDTQYF. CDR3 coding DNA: TGTGCCAGCAGTGATGGAGCGCTTCGCACAGATACGCAGTATTTT.